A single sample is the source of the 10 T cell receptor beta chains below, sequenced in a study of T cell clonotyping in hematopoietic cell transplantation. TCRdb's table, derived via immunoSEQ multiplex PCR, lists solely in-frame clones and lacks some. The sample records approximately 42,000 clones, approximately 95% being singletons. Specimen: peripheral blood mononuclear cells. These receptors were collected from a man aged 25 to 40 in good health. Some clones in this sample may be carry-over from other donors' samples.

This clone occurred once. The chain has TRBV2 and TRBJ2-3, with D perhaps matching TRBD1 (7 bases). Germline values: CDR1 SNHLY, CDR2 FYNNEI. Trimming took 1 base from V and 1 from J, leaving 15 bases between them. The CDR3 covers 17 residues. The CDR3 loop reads CASSEEGDSGRTDTQYF. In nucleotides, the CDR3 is TGTGCCAGCAGTGAAGAGGGGGACAGCGGGCGCACAGATACGCAGTATTTT.

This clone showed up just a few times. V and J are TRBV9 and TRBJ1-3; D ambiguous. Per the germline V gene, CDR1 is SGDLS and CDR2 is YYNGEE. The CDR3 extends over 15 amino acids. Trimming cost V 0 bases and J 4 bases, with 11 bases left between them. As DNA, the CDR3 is TGTGCCAGCAGCGTAGGTGAGAGGTTAGGAAACACCATATATTTT. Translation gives CASSVGERLGNTIYF.

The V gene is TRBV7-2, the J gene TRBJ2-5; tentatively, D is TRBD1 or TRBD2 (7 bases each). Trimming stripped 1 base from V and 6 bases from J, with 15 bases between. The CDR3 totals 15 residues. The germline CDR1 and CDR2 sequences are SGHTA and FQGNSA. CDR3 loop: CASSLGWEGAKTQYF. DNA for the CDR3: TGTGCCAGCAGCTTAGGGTGGGAGGGGGCGAAGACCCAGTACTTC.

CDR3 coding DNA: TGCAGCGTTGAGGGCCTAAGGGGCTTTATGAACACTGAAGCTTTCTTT. Amino acids: CSVEGLRGFMNTEAFF. The J gene is TRBJ1-1, the V gene TRBV29-1, with D possibly matching TRBD1 (5 bases). From germline, CDR1 is SQVTM and CDR2 ANQGSEA. The CDR3 is 16 residues long. The V end lost 3 bases, the J end lost 0 bases, and 17 bases lay between the germline ends.

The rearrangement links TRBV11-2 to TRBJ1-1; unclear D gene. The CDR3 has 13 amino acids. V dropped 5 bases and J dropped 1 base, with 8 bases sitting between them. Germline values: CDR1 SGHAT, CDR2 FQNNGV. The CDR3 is CASSAGPNTEAFF. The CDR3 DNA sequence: TGTGCCAGCAGCGCAGGACCGAACACTGAAGCTTTCTTT.

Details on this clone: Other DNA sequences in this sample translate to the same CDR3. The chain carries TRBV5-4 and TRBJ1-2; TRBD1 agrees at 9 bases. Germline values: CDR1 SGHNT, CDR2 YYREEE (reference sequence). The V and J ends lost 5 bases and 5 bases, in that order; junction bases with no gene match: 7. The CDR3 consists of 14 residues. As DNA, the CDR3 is TGTGCCAGCAGTCGGAGACAGGGGGGTTATGGCTACACCTTC. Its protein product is CASSRRQGGYGYTF.

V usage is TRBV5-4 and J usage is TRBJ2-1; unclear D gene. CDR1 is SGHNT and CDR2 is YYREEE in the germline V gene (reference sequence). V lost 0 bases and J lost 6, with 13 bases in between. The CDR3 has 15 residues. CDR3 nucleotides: TGTGCCAGCAGCTTGGCCGTCGTCCAGACCAATGAGCAGTTCTTC. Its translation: CASSLAVVQTNEQFF.

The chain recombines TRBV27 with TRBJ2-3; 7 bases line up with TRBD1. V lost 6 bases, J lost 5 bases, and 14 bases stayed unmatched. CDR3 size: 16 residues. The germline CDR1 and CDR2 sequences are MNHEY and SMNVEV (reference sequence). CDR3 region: CASSHKVGRGRDTQYF. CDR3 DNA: TGTGCCAGCAGCCACAAGGTCGGCAGGGGGAGAGATACGCAGTATTTT.

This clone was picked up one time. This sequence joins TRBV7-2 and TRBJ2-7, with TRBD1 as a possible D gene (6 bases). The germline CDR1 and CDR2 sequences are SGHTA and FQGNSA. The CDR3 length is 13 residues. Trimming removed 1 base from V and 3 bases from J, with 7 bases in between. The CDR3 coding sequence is TGTGCCAGCAGCTTAGAAGGGGGCTACGAGCAGTACTTC. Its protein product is CASSLEGGYEQYF. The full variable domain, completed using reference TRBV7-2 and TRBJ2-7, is GAGVSQSPSNKVTEKGKDVELRCDPISGHTALYWYRQSLGQGLEFLIYFQGNSAPDKSGLPSDRFSAERTGGSVSTLTIQRTQQEDSAVYLCASSLEGGYEQYFGPGTRLTVT.

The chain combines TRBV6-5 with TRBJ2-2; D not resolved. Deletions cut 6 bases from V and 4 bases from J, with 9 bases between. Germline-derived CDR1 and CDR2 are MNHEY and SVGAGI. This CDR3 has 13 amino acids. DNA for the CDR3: TGTGCCAGCAGGCGTCCAAGCACCGGGGAGCTGTTTTTT. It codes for CASRRPSTGELFF.